These T cell receptor beta chains were read from a single sample in a study of shared clonotypes between healthy human individuals. Assay: immunoSEQ multiplex PCR; the TCRdb copy retains only in-frame clones and omits some. This table has around 480,000 clones, over 60% appearing once. The sequencing sample was made of PBMCs. The origin of the receptors is a woman aged 35 to 49 in good health. Some clones in this sample may be carry-over from other donors' samples. Both conserved end residues are part of each CDR3. The order of the fields is CDR3 protein, CDR3 DNA, D gene, clone size, J gene, V gene. The D gene is left open where the match is weak. Clone size is stated in some rows and not others, as once, few, many or a class when expanded.

cdr3_aa: CASRTTGFNQPQHF
cdr3_nt: TGTGCCAGCAGGACGACAGGGTTCAATCAGCCCCAGCATTTT
d_call: TRBD1
clone_size: once
j_call: TRBJ1-5
v_call: TRBV6-5

cdr3_aa: CASTQGVTEAFF
cdr3_nt: TGTGCCAGCACCCAGGGGGTCACTGAAGCTTTCTTT
d_call: TRBD1
clone_size: NA
j_call: TRBJ1-1
v_call: TRBV6-6

cdr3_aa: CASSQSPPWGTSATNEKLFF
cdr3_nt: TGCGCCAGCAGCCAATCGCCGCCTTGGGGGACCTCTGCAACTAATGAAAAACTGTTTTTT
d_call: NA
clone_size: once
j_call: TRBJ1-4
v_call: TRBV4-1

cdr3_aa: CASSLDSFTEAFF
cdr3_nt: TGTGCCAGCAGCTTGGACAGCTTCACTGAAGCTTTCTTT
d_call: NA
clone_size: NA
j_call: TRBJ1-1
v_call: TRBV11-3

cdr3_aa: CASSPPGPSSYNEQFF
cdr3_nt: TGTGCCAGCAGTCCCCCGGGGCCTAGCTCCTACAATGAGCAGTTCTTC
d_call: NA
clone_size: NA
j_call: TRBJ2-1
v_call: TRBV28

cdr3_aa: CAWTVGSVREQYF
cdr3_nt: TGTGCCTGGACCGTCGGGAGTGTCCGCGAGCAGTACTTC
d_call: NA
clone_size: NA
j_call: TRBJ2-7
v_call: TRBV30

cdr3_aa: CASSLVGGPQPQHF
cdr3_nt: TGTGCCAGCAGTTTAGTGGGGGGGCCGCAGCCCCAGCATTTT
d_call: NA
clone_size: NA
j_call: TRBJ1-5
v_call: TRBV28

cdr3_aa: CASSLPPHRGRGNEQFF
cdr3_nt: TGTGCCAGCAGTTTACCCCCTCACAGGGGGCGAGGCAATGAGCAGTTCTTC
d_call: TRBD1
clone_size: NA
j_call: TRBJ2-1
v_call: TRBV27

cdr3_aa: CSALLAHEQFF
cdr3_nt: TGCAGTGCCTTACTAGCTCATGAGCAGTTCTTC
d_call: NA
clone_size: once
j_call: TRBJ2-1
v_call: TRBV20-1

cdr3_aa: CANSGSGGAYEQYF
cdr3_nt: TGTGCCAACTCAGGGTCGGGAGGGGCCTACGAGCAGTACTTC
d_call: TRBD2
clone_size: NA
j_call: TRBJ2-7
v_call: TRBV2

cdr3_aa: CASSLLREAYEQYF
cdr3_nt: TGTGCCAGCAGCTTACTCCGGGAGGCCTACGAGCAGTACTTC
d_call: TRBD2
clone_size: NA
j_call: TRBJ2-7
v_call: TRBV13

cdr3_aa: CASRWTSELYF
cdr3_nt: TGTGCCAGCAGATGGACTAGCGAGCTGTATTTT
d_call: TRBD2
clone_size: NA
j_call: TRBJ2-3
v_call: TRBV6-5

cdr3_aa: CASSFHSGTSGTDTQYF
cdr3_nt: TGTGCCAGCAGCTTTCACTCCGGGACTAGCGGCACAGATACGCAGTATTTT
d_call: TRBD2
clone_size: NA
j_call: TRBJ2-3
v_call: TRBV11-2